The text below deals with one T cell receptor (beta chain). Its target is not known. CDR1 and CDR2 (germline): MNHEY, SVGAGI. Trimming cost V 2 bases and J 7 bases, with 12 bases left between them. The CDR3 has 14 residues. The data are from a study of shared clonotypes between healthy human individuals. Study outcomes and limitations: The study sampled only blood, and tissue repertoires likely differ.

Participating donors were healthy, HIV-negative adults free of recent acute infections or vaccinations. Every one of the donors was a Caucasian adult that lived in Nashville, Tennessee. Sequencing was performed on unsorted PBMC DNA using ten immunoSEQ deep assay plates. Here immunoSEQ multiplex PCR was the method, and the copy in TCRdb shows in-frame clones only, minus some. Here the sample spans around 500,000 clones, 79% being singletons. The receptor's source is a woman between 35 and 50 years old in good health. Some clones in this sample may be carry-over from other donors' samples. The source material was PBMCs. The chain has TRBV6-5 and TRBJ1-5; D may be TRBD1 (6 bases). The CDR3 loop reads CASSYLGGGQPQHF. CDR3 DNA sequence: TGTGCCAGCAGTTACCTGGGAGGGGGGCAGCCCCAGCATTTT.